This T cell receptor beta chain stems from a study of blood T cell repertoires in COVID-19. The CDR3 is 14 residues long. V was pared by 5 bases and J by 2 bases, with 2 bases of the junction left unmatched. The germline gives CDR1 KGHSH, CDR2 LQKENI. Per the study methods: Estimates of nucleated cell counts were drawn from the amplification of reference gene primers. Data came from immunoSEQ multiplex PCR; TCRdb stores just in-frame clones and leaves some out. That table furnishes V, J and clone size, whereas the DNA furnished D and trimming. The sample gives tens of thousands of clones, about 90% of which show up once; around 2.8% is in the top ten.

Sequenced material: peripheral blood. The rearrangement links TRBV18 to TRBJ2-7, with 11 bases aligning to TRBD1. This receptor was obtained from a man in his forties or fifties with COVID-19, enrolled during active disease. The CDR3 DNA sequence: TGTGCCAGCTCAGGGACAGGGGGGACCTACGAGCAGTACTTC. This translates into CASSGTGGTYEQYF.